This record looks at one T cell receptor beta chain sequence and its context. Its specific antigen is unknown. No base quality information exists; no much larger clone differs at one position. Amplification of TCR beta CDR3 regions was carried out from RNA transcripts. A first-round RT-PCR of the TCR CDR3 used the HTBI primer set with the Qiagen OneStep RT-PCR kit. Libraries were constructed in a second round of multiplex PCR, after which size selection and purification were carried out. Paired-end sequencing of the libraries was performed with 100 bp reads on an Illumina HiSeq2000. Turning to the authors' computational methods: SOAPnuke was used to process the raw data, removing reads that contained adapters or uncalled bases, had a mean Phred below 15, or lacked an exact match to the constant primer or identifier. High-quality paired reads were merged using COPE v1.2.5, and each unique nucleotide sequence was defined as a clonotype. Clonotypes were aligned to IMGT TRBV, TRBD and TRBJ reference segments using MiTCR v1.1. The analysis included only V-J combinations with a frequency above 0.0001, which together covered around 99% of the repertoires. A TCS score was defined as the ratio of F50 (clonal expansion) to E x V (chaos), with BLOSUM62-based TCRdist applied between CDR3 peptides within each V-J. Welch's t-statistics and random forest reduced around 510 V-J features to 10 to 15, which were used in a naive Bayes classifier (R e1071). The similarity between thyroid and blood repertoires was quantified using the Morisita-Horn index. TCRdb reran the public reads through fastp at Q25 and MiXCR, keeping productive beta chains. Records with the same CDR3 protein are collapsed into one entry carrying the most frequent genes and DNA. TCRdb, not the authors, supplied the V and J calls. For this sample the table gives over 700,000 distinct CDR3 sequences, of which 35% to 45% were detected only once. The ten largest clonotypes hold approximately 8.7% of the sample.

A patient counted as having stable Graves' hyperthyroidism if no progression to ophthalmopathy occurred over 18 months of follow-up. Hyperthyroidism patients were newly diagnosed, with disease duration under 2 months, and aged 18 to 65 years. Patients with uncontrolled infections, other autoimmune diseases, pregnancy or lactation were excluded. Diagnoses were based on clinical symptoms, serum thyroxine and TRAb, thyroid ultrasound and orbital computed tomography. PBMCs were isolated from about 10 ml of fresh peripheral blood by Ficoll-Paque density gradient centrifugation. Total RNA was extracted using Trizol reagent, and RNA quality was assessed on an Agilent 2100 Bioanalyzer. Reading from cysteine to phenylalanine, the CDR3 counts 17 amino acids. The retained sequence is limited to the CDR3, 51 bases, with the frame set at the first base. CDR1 is given as MGHDK and CDR2 as SYGVNS, both from the germline V gene. For this chain, trimming is 6 bases at the V end and 4 bases at the J end, and the number of junction bases without a gene match is 16.

These data belong to a study of T cells in Graves' hyperthyroidism and ophthalmopathy (dated by TCRdb to about 2019). Broadly, across the study: Peripheral blood samples were taken at initial diagnosis, before any treatment was given. In addition, the study compared T-cell repertoires in thyroid tissue and in blood from several Graves' hyperthyroidism patients. For training and testing, the 100 or so patients in the discovery cohort were randomly divided in a 7:3 ratio. Following sampling, methimazole starting at 30 mg daily was given to hyperthyroidism patients, and high-dose intravenous methylprednisolone was given to ophthalmopathy patients. To identify TCR V-J signatures that set the groups apart, the researchers used a discovery cohort of 100 patients, made up of under 50 with Graves' ophthalmopathy and 57 with stable Graves' hyperthyroidism. Prospective prediction of ophthalmopathy was tested in an independent validation cohort consisting of 18 to 20 hyperthyroidism patients and about 17 patients who later progressed to ophthalmopathy. The paper reports TCR Vbeta CDR3 sequencing of 140 or so peripheral blood samples: some 41 ophthalmopathy, 70 to 85 hyperthyroidism and 17 progressor patients.

Beyond this particular receptor, the publication reports: During validation, the model predicted progression to ophthalmopathy a median of about 5.9 months ahead of onset, with 60% to 71% sensitivity and roughly 72% specificity. Most expanded thyroid clonotypes (frequency above 0.001) were also detected in blood, suggesting blood repertoires may reflect thyroid immune responses. Sample size was not statistically predetermined, and investigators were not blinded to group allocation. In cross-validation, a model built on a 13 V-J signature told ophthalmopathy apart from stable hyperthyroidism with approximately 90% sensitivity and about 81% specificity, and in testing the same model reached 80%/75%.

The sample consisted of blood. The receptor's source is a man between 18 and 29 years old with Graves' hyperthyroidism. The rearranged segments are TRBV25-1 and TRBJ2-5, with 8 central nucleotides matching TRBD2. CDR3 protein: CASSGTTGGAERETQYF. The DNA reads TGTGCCAGCAGCGGAACCACCGGGGGGGCAGAGCGAGAGACCCAGTACTTC.